A selection of T cell receptor beta chains follows, all from one sample in a study of human T cells and chemical hapten exposure. One entry per CDR3 protein results from TCRdb running MiXCR on the RACE reads. The table lists about 160,000 distinct CDR3 sequences, roughly 26% of them singletons. The sample here was whole blood, taken in connection with sensitization to the hapten diphenylcyclopropenone (DPC). Receptor source: a young woman with alopecia areata. Some clones in this sample may be carry-over from other donors' samples. Each CDR3 is given with its conserved first and last residue. A D gene is named only where the DNA matches it firmly. Clone size is not always given. Where it is, it says once, few, many or a class for expanded clones.

d_gene,v_gene,abundance,j_gene,CDR3aa,CDR3nt
.,TRBV4-3,.,TRBJ1-1,CASSQDKTLNTEAFF,TGCGCCAGCAGCCAAGACAAGACTTTGAACACTGAAGCTTTCTTT
.,TRBV2,.,TRBJ2-2,CASSAEGTGELFF,TGTGCCAGCAGTGCTGAAGGAACCGGGGAGCTGTTTTTT
TRBD1,TRBV4-3,many,TRBJ1-3,CAGQGISGNTIYF,TGCGCCGGACAGGGGATCTCTGGAAACACCATATATTTT
TRBD2,TRBV7-2,.,TRBJ2-7,CASSLGSAGNYEQYF,TGTGCCAGCAGCTTGGGGTCAGCGGGGAACTACGAGCAGTACTTC
TRBD2,TRBV5-4,few,TRBJ2-1,CASSLASSGSRGIHEQFF,TGTGCCAGCAGCTTGGCCTCTAGCGGGAGCCGTGGGATACATGAGCAGTTCTTC
.,TRBV20-1,once,TRBJ2-3,CSASQGSTDTQYF,TGCAGTGCCTCACAGGGTAGCACAGATACGCAGTATTTT
.,TRBV10-3,.,TRBJ2-3,CAILEADTQYF,TGTGCCATCCTCGAAGCAGATACGCAGTATTTT
.,TRBV6-6,few,TRBJ2-2,CASSDWAGELFF,TGTGCCAGCAGTGACTGGGCCGGGGAGCTGTTTTTT
TRBD1,TRBV2,.,TRBJ1-2,CASRAPGTGVYGYTF,TGTGCCAGCAGGGCCCCCGGGACAGGGGTATATGGCTACACCTTC
TRBD1,TRBV20-1,.,TRBJ1-2,CSAPRQGARGYTF,TGCAGTGCCCCTAGGCAGGGGGCGCGGGGCTACACCTTC
.,TRBV4-1,many,TRBJ2-1,CASSQDPSSYNEQFF,TGCGCCAGCAGCCAAGACCCGAGCTCCTACAATGAGCAGTTCTTC
.,TRBV27,.,TRBJ1-2,CASRLDTTGVYGYTF,TGTGCCAGCAGGCTTGACACGACCGGAGTCTATGGCTACACCTTC
.,TRBV10-3,.,TRBJ1-5,CAISDRGGWGSQPQHF,TGTGCCATCAGTGATAGGGGGGGCTGGGGCAGTCAGCCCCAGCATTTT
.,TRBV4-1,.,TRBJ1-3,CASSQEGVVAGNTIYF,TGCGCCAGCAGCCAGGAAGGTGTGGTTGCGGGAAACACCATATATTTT
.,TRBV29-1,.,TRBJ1-1,CSSFGAGTNTEAFF,TGCAGCTCATTCGGGGCAGGGACAAACACTGAAGCTTTCTTT
.,TRBV11-2,.,TRBJ1-1,CASSFRMGRTANTEAFF,TGTGCCAGCAGCTTTAGGATGGGACGGACAGCGAACACTGAAGCTTTCTTT
.,TRBV5-5,few,TRBJ1-2,CASSLDSSNYGYTF,TGTGCCAGCAGCTTGGACAGCTCTAACTATGGCTACACCTTC
TRBD1,TRBV4-2,.,TRBJ1-1,CASATGEKAFF,TGTGCCAGCGCTACAGGGGAAAAAGCTTTCTTT
TRBD2,TRBV7-2,.,TRBJ2-5,CASSLGAGVQETQYF,TGTGCCAGCAGCTTAGGGGCGGGAGTACAAGAGACCCAGTACTTC
.,TRBV27,few,TRBJ2-2,CASRPPRRGGELFF,TGTGCCAGCAGACCCCCTAGGCGGGGCGGGGAGCTGTTTTTT
.,TRBV6-2/TRBV6-3,.,TRBJ2-7,CASWERGSSSYEQYF,TGTGCCAGCTGGGAGCGAGGGTCGTCGTCCTACGAGCAGTACTTC
.,TRBV20-1,.,TRBJ2-7,CSALSRDSSYEQYF,TGCAGTGCCCTAAGCAGGGATAGCTCCTACGAGCAGTACTTC
TRBD1,TRBV29-1,.,TRBJ2-1,CSVEGTGESNGEQFF,TGCAGCGTTGAGGGGACAGGGGAAAGTAACGGTGAGCAGTTCTTC
.,TRBV9,.,TRBJ2-1,CASSADIYNEQFF,TGTGCCAGCAGCGCTGACATTTACAATGAGCAGTTCTTC
.,TRBV30,.,TRBJ2-7,CAWRKNRRDSYEQYF,TGTGCCTGGAGAAAAAACCGGAGGGACTCCTACGAGCAGTACTTC
.,TRBV14,.,TRBJ1-1,CASSHLTVGTEAFF,TGTGCCAGCAGCCATCTGACAGTGGGCACTGAAGCTTTCTTT
.,TRBV29-1,few,TRBJ2-5,CSVVHTQETQYF,TGCAGCGTTGTTCATACTCAAGAGACCCAGTACTTC
.,TRBV29-1,few,TRBJ2-7,CSAEGGEGYEQYF,TGCAGCGCCGAAGGGGGGGAGGGCTACGAGCAGTACTTC
.,TRBV9,.,TRBJ1-1,CASSVGPPRANTEAFF,TGTGCCAGCAGCGTAGGCCCTCCGAGGGCGAACACTGAAGCTTTCTTT
.,TRBV6-7,.,TRBJ2-5,CASSYRANQETQYF,TGTGCCAGCAGTTACCGGGCGAACCAAGAGACCCAGTACTTC
.,TRBV28,.,TRBJ2-3,CASSSRGDTQYF,TGTGCCAGCAGTTCCAGAGGTGATACGCAGTATTTT
.,TRBV20-1,few,TRBJ1-5,CSAAPERASNQPQHF,TGCAGTGCTGCCCCCGAACGGGCCAGCAATCAGCCCCAGCATTTT
.,TRBV25-1,.,TRBJ2-2,CASSGLKTALMNTGELFF,TGTGCCAGCAGTGGTCTAAAGACAGCCCTAATGAACACCGGGGAGCTGTTTTTT
.,TRBV7-9,few,TRBJ2-7,CASSPESRYEQYF,TGTGCCAGCAGCCCCGAATCCCGCTACGAGCAGTACTTC
.,TRBV20-1,few,TRBJ2-1,CAAREGTYNEQFF,TGCGCCGCTAGAGAGGGGACCTACAATGAGCAGTTCTTC
.,TRBV4-3,few,TRBJ2-6,CASSQERTGANVLTF,TGCGCCAGCAGCCAAGAACGAACTGGGGCCAACGTCCTGACTTTC
.,TRBV4-2,.,TRBJ2-7,CASSQEIDSIDEQYF,TGTGCCAGCAGCCAAGAGATCGACTCGATAGACGAGCAGTACTTC
TRBD2,TRBV5-1,.,TRBJ2-2,CASTRAGAGELFF,TGCGCCAGCACTCGAGCGGGGGCCGGGGAGCTGTTTTTT
.,TRBV21-1,.,TRBJ2-7,CASRGGTYEQYF,TGTGCCAGCCGGGGGGGTACCTACGAGCAGTACTTC
.,TRBV7-2,.,TRBJ2-7,CASSLVSWTNSYEQYF,TGTGCCAGCAGCTTAGTGTCCTGGACAAACTCCTACGAGCAGTACTTC
.,TRBV10-3,.,TRBJ1-2,CAISELAKASTYGYTF,TGTGCCATCAGTGAATTGGCCAAGGCGTCTACCTATGGCTACACCTTC
TRBD2,TRBV11-3,.,TRBJ2-1,CASSPGTSGRASYNEQFF,TGTGCCAGCAGCCCGGGGACTAGCGGGAGGGCTTCCTACAATGAGCAGTTCTTC
.,TRBV4-3,few,TRBJ2-7,CASSQAFDRTYEQYF,TGCGCCAGCAGCCAAGCATTTGACAGAACCTACGAGCAGTACTTC
.,TRBV7-2,few,TRBJ1-1,CASSSNLAQNTEAFF,TGTGCCAGCAGCTCTAACTTAGCACAGAACACTGAAGCTTTCTTT
.,TRBV20-1,few,TRBJ1-2,CSARWRMGPNYGYTF,TGCAGTGCTAGATGGCGGATGGGGCCTAACTATGGCTACACCTTC
TRBD1,TRBV10-3,.,TRBJ2-3,CAIRTTGGEGTDTQYF,TGTGCCATCAGAACTACAGGGGGCGAGGGCACAGATACGCAGTATTTT
TRBD1,TRBV4-2,.,TRBJ2-5,CASSQPGQGGETQYF,TGTGCCAGCAGCCAACCGGGACAGGGAGGGGAGACCCAGTACTTC
TRBD1,TRBV29-1,few,TRBJ2-2,CSVAGRGQGAYTGELFF,TGCAGCGTTGCCGGGCGAGGACAGGGGGCTTACACCGGGGAGCTGTTTTTT
.,TRBV27,few,TRBJ2-2,CASSLAIVTGELFF,TGTGCCAGCAGTTTGGCGATAGTCACCGGGGAGCTGTTTTTT
.,TRBV6-2/TRBV6-3,.,TRBJ2-7,CASSASGTGAYEQYF,TGTGCCAGCAGTGCGTCCGGGACCGGAGCCTACGAGCAGTACTTC
TRBD2,TRBV9,.,TRBJ2-7,CASSPGGGGTGEQYF,TGTGCCAGCAGCCCCGGCGGGGGGGGGACGGGCGAGCAGTACTTC
TRBD2,TRBV10-2,.,TRBJ2-1,CARGTTYNEQFF,TGCGCCAGGGGGACTACGTACAATGAGCAGTTCTTC